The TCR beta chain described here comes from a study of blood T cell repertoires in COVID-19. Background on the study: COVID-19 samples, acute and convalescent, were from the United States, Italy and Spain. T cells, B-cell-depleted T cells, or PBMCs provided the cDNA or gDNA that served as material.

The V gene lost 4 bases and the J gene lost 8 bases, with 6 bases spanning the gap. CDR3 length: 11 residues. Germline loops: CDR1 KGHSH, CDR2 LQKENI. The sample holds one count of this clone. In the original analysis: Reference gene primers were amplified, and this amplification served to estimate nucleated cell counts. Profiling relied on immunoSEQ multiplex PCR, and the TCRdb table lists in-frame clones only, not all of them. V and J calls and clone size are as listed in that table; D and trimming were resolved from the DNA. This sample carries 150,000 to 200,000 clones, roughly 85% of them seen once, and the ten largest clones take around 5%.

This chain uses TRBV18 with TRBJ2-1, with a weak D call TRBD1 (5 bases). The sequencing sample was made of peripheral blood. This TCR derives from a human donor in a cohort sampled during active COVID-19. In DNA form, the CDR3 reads TGTGCCAGCTCACTAGGGGATGAGCAGTTCTTC. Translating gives CASSLGDEQFF.